This TCR beta chain originates from a study of cytomegalovirus exposure and HLA in healthy donors. The method was immunoSEQ multiplex PCR; TCRdb's version includes in-frame clones alone and lacks a portion of them. The table lists about 98,000 clones, roughly 84% of them singletons, with 6.3% in the top ten. CDR1 and CDR2 from the germline V gene are KGHSH and LQKENI. This CDR3 region has 15 residues. J lost 7 bases, V lost 6 bases, and 10 bases had no gene match. This rearrangement joins TRBV18 to TRBJ1-4; 8 bases are a match to TRBD1. The TCR sequence derives from a man aged 18 to 29 in good health and CMV-seropositive. Sequenced: PBMCs. The CDR3 DNA reads TGTGCCAGCTCGCCTACAGGGGGAGATTCTGAAAAACTGTTTTTT. Translated, it gives CASSPTGGDSEKLFF.